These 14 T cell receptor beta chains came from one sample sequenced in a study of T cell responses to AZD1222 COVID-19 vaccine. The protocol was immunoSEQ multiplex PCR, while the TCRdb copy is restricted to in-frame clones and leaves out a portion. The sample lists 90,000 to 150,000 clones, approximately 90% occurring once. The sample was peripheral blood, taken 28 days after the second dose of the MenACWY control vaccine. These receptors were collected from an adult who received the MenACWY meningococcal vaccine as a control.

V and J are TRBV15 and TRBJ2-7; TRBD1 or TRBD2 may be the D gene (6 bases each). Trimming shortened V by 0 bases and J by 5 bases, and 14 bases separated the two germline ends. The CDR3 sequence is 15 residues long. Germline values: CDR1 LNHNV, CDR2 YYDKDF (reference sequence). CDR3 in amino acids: CATSRDLGGANEQYV. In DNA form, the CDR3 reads TGTGCCACCAGCAGAGATCTGGGGGGCGCGAACGAGCAGTACGTC.

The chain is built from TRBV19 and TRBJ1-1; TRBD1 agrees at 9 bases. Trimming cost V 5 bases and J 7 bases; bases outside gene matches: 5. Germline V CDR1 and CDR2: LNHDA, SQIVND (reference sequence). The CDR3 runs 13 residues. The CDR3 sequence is CASSSQGALEAFF. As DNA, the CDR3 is TGTGCCAGTAGTTCACAGGGGGCCCTTGAAGCTTTCTTT.

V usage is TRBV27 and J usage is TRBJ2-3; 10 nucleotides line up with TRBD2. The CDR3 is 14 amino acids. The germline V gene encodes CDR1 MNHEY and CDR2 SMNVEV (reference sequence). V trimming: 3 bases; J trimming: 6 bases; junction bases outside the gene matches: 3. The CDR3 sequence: CASSFLAGVDTQYF. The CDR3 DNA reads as TGTGCCAGCAGTTTTCTAGCGGGGGTTGATACGCAGTATTTT.

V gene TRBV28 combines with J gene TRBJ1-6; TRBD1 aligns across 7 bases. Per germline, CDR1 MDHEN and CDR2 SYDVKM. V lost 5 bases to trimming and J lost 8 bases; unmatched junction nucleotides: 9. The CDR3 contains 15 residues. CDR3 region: CASSDRGLRDSPLHF. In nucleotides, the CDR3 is TGTGCCAGCAGTGATAGGGGGCTCAGAGATTCACCCCTCCACTTT.

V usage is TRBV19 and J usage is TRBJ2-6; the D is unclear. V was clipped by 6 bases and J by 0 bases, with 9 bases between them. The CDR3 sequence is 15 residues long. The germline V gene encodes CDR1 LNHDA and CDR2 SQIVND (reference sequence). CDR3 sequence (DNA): TGTGCCAGTAGGACGCAAAGCTCTGGGGCCAACGTCCTGACTTTC. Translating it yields CASRTQSSGANVLTF.

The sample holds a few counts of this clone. In nucleotides, the CDR3 is TGTGCCAGCAGCTCAGAAGTGGGAGCCGACCAAGAGACCCAGTACTTC. It yields the protein CASSSEVGADQETQYF. This rearrangement joins TRBV14 to TRBJ2-5; D perhaps matches TRBD2 (5 bases). This CDR3 contains 16 residues. V was shortened by 5 bases and J by 0 bases, with 16 bases between the two germline ends. Looked up from germline, CDR1 is SGHDN and CDR2 is FVKESK.

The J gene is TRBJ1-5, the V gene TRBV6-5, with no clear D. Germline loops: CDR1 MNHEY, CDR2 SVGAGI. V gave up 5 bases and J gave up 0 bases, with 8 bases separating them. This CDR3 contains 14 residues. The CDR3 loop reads CASSLRDSNQPQHF. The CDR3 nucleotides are TGTGCCAGCAGTCTCAGAGATAGCAATCAGCCCCAGCATTTT.

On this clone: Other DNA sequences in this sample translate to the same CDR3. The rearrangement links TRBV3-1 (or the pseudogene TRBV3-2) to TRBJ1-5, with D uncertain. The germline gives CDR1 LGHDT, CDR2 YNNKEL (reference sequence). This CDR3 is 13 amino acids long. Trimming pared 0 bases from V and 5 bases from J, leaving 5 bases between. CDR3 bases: TGTGCCAGCAGCCAAGACAGAGATCAGCCCCAGCATTTT. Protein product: CASSQDRDQPQHF.

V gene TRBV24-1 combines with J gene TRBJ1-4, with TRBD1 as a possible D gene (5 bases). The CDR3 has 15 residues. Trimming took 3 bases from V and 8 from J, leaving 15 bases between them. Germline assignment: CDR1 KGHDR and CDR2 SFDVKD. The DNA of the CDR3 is TGTGCCACCAGTGATCCAACGTCTGAGGGGGAAAAACTGTTTTTT. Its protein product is CATSDPTSEGEKLFF.

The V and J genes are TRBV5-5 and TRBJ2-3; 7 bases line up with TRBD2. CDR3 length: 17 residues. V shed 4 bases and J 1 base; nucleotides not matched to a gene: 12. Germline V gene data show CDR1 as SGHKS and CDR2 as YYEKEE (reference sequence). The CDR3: CASSPRRTSVRTDTQYF. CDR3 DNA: TGTGCCAGCAGCCCCCGGAGAACTAGCGTTCGCACAGATACGCAGTATTTT.

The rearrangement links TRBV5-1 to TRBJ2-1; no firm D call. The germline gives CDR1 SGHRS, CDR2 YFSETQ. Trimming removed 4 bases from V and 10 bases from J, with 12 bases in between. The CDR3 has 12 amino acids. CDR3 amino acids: CASSDRLEEQFF. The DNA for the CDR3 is TGCGCCAGCAGCGATCGACTTGAGGAGCAGTTCTTC.

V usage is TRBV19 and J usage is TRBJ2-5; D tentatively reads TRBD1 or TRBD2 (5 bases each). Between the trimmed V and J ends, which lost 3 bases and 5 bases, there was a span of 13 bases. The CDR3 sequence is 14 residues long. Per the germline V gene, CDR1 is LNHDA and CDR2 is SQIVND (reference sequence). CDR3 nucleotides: TGTGCCAGTAGTATTTTCGGGGCTAGGGAGACCCAGTACTTC. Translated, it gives CASSIFGARETQYF.

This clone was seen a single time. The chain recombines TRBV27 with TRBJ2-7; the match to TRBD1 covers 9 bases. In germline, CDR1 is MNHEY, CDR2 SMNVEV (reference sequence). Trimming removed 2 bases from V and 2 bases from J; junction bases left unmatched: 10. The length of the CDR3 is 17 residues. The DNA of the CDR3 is TGTGCCAGCAGTTTACTGGGGGACAGGGTTCCCACCTACGAGCAGTACGTC. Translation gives CASSLLGDRVPTYEQYV.

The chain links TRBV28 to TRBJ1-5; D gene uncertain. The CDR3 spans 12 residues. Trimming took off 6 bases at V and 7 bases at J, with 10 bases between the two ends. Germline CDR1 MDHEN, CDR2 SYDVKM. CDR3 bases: TGTGCCAGCAGGGATTTTGTACAGCCCCAGCATTTT. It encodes CASRDFVQPQHF.